This T cell receptor (beta chain) emerged from a study of early T cells in non-severe SARS-CoV-2 infection. J gave up 8 bases and V 2 bases, and 10 bases lay outside the gene matches. CDR1 and CDR2 from the germline V gene are MNHEY and SMNVEV (reference sequence). The CDR3 contains 16 residues. This clonotype turned up a few times. Unique molecular identifiers (one per individual cDNA molecule) were attached. MiXCR was run by TCRdb on the 5' RACE reads, yielding one entry per CDR3 protein. This table has tens of thousands of distinct CDR3 sequences, 14% appearing once. This TCR was recovered from an adult who was a healthcare worker with PCR-confirmed SARS-CoV-2 infection or an uninfected control (not recorded which). The sequencing here drew on whole blood, taken at baseline. This sequence joins TRBV27 and TRBJ2-1, with 9 nucleotides matching TRBD2. CDR3: CASSLAPGTSMDEQFF. As DNA, the CDR3 is TGTGCCAGCAGTTTAGCCCCCGGGACTAGCATGGATGAGCAGTTCTTC.